This TCR beta chain comes out of a study of Ad26.COV2.S vaccination and SARS-CoV-2 variants (dated by TCRdb to about 2021). Background for the entire study: Donors in the vaccine arm were drawn from COV1001, a phase I-IIa trial of Ad26.COV2.S in healthy adults that was multicentre, randomized, double-blind and placebo-controlled. Ad26.COV2.S was administered intramuscularly at 5 x 10^10 or 1 x 10^11 viral particles, either as a single shot or as two shots given 56 days apart. Sequencing of the TCRbeta repertoire served to evaluate the specificity and breadth of SARS-CoV-2-reactive T cell receptors following Ad26.COV2.S vaccination. The TCR-sequenced set comprised approximately 32 samples: around 20 Ad26.COV2.S vaccine recipients, 5 placebo recipients and 8 SARS-CoV-2 convalescent individuals. Trial participants were randomized into five groups of five: low-dose or high-dose Ad26.COV2.S given once or twice, or placebo on both occasions. Blinding of investigators to trial group allocation was maintained during experiments and outcome assessment. Overall study results and their limits: Ad26.COV2.S recipients had higher spike-specific TCR breadth than placebo recipients (P = 0.0014). Vaccine and placebo recipients had comparable non-spike TCR breadth, which fits with the vaccine containing only spike. The study lacked the statistical power to compare responses across vaccine doses or regimens. The authors noted that the TCR breadth and depth analyses may have underestimated total T cell responses. Substantial breadth of spike-specific CD8+ and CD4+ T cell responses was reported after vaccination.

The immunoSEQ Assay was used to sequence TCRbeta CDR3 regions. After extraction, genomic DNA underwent amplification by bias-controlled multiplex PCR, followed by high-throughput sequencing. Regarding the original processing steps: To quantify the absolute abundance of each unique TCRbeta CDR3 region, sequences were collapsed and filtered. Usable DNA was measured by amplifying reference genes present in all nucleated cells, and TCRbeta template counts were normalized to that usable DNA to estimate T cell fraction. Repertoire TCRs were annotated as SARS-CoV-2-specific when V gene, CDR3 amino acid sequence and J gene were exactly matched to a known reactive TCR set. MIRA supplied the reference SARS-CoV-2 TCR set, which was filtered for enrichment in COVID-19-positive ImmuneCODE repertoires so that public or cross-reactive TCRs were removed. Using the MIRA antigens, annotated TCRs were further analysed by specific ORF or by position within an ORF. Breadth was defined as the number of annotated unique rearrangements divided by the total number of unique productive rearrangements, and depth was defined as the summed frequency of the annotated unique rearrangements. Two-sided Wilcoxon rank-sum tests were applied when comparing TCR breadth between groups. In its TCRdb copy, this immuneACCESS table keeps in-frame sequences only and misses some clones. Where compared with another copy, unresolved V genes explain less than half of these, and the others have no known cause. V and J calls plus clone size are reproduced from that table; the DNA served to infer D and trimming. The sample includes fewer than 500,000 clones, with 90% observed a single time. More than 10% of the sample lies in the top ten.

Turning to this clone: The antigen this receptor binds is unknown. Base qualities were left out, and no much larger clone turns up one base away.

Taken with the paper, the label for treatment or condition translates to: some 19 received Ad26.COV2.S at low or high dose, single or two shots; about 5 received placebo; per-sample allocation not given. For vaccine and placebo recipients, the sequenced repertoires came from samples collected on day 63 after the first injection. Between 29 July and 7 August 2020, Cohort 1b enrolled about 27 adults aged 18-55 years at one site in Boston, USA. Ad26.COV2.S was a replication-incompetent adenovirus type 26 vector that expressed a prefusion-stabilized SARS-CoV-2 spike protein derived from the original Wuhan strain. The TCR comes from a person between 18 and 65 years old who received the Ad26.COV2.S COVID-19 vaccine or a placebo. The sample was peripheral blood, taken in a trial of Ad26.COV2.S vaccine versus placebo.

CDR3 reads: CASSFSHTYEQYF. The DNA sequence reads TGTGCCAGCAGTTTTTCACATACCTACGAGCAGTACTTC. Recombination connected TRBV27 to TRBJ2-7; no D segment can be confidently identified. V is cut by 3 bases and J by 2 bases, and the space between the germline ends is 8 bases. CDR1 and CDR2 are read off the germline V gene (reference sequence) as MNHEY and SMNVEV. Measured from the cysteine to the phenylalanine, the CDR3 is 13 residues long. Here the CDR3 DNA is all that survives: 39 bases in frame from base 1.